This T cell receptor beta chain is from a study of blood T cell repertoires in COVID-19. The data were produced by immunoSEQ multiplex PCR, yet TCRdb's version contains in-frame clones alone and is incomplete. The data show hundreds of thousands of clones, 88% seen once. This CDR3 is 12 amino acids long. Trimming at V came to 6 bases and at J to 7 bases, leaving 5 bases not matched to a gene. CDR1 and CDR2 from the germline V gene are SQVTM and ANQGSEA. This receptor was taken from a woman aged 50 to 60 with COVID-19, enrolled during active disease. Sequencing was done on a sample of peripheral blood. This chain connects TRBV29-1 to TRBJ1-4; 7 positions agree with TRBD1. The CDR3 spells CSVETGSEKLFF. The CDR3 DNA is TGCAGCGTAGAGACAGGGAGTGAAAAACTGTTTTTT.